The rows below give T cell receptor beta chains drawn from one sample of a study of blood T cell repertoires in COVID-19. Libraries were prepared by immunoSEQ multiplex PCR; TCRdb keeps only in-frame clonotypes and omits some of them. The sample lists 65,000 to 80,000 clones; approximately 88% were seen once. Sequencing was carried out using peripheral blood. The receptors were gathered from a human donor in a cohort sampled during active COVID-19. The CDR3 runs from the conserved cysteine through the conserved F or W. Fields, in order: clone size, D gene, V gene, J gene, CDR3 protein, CDR3 DNA. The D gene is left open where the match is weak. Clone size is stated in some rows and not others, as once, few, many or a class when expanded.

.	.	TRBV5-1	TRBJ1-6	CASSQTQGSNSPLHF	TGCGCCAGCAGCCAAACACAGGGTTCGAATTCACCCCTCCACTTT
.	TRBD1	TRBV19	TRBJ1-1	CASSHLGTGGSTEAFF	TGTGCCAGTAGCCACCTCGGGACAGGTGGGTCCACTGAAGCTTTCTTT
.	.	TRBV9	TRBJ2-5	CASSVEGGAGVTQYF	TGTGCCAGCAGCGTAGAGGGGGGCGCGGGAGTGACCCAGTACTTC
.	TRBD1	TRBV10-3	TRBJ1-2	CAISGQGISYGYTF	TGTGCCATCAGTGGACAGGGGATTTCCTATGGCTACACCTTC
.	TRBD2	TRBV18	TRBJ2-1	CASWPELRENNEQFF	TGTGCCAGCTGGCCGGAGTTGCGGGAGAACAATGAGCAGTTCTTC
.	.	TRBV5-1	TRBJ2-3	CASSELGDTQYF	TGCGCCAGCAGCGAACTAGGGGATACGCAGTATTTT
.	TRBD1	TRBV2	TRBJ2-2	CASSVKGATGELFF	TGTGCCAGCAGCGTTAAGGGGGCCACCGGGGAGCTGTTTTTT
.	.	TRBV11-3	TRBJ2-1	CASGRGGLYNEQFF	TGTGCCAGCGGCAGAGGCGGGCTATACAATGAGCAGTTCTTC
.	.	TRBV7-3	TRBJ2-5	CASSLIRGEETQYF	TGTGCCAGCAGCTTAATCCGGGGAGAAGAGACCCAGTACTTC
once	.	TRBV5-1	TRBJ1-6	CASSLGRDNSPLHF	TGCGCCAGCAGCCTGGGCAGGGATAATTCACCCCTCCACTTT
once	.	TRBV20-1	TRBJ2-1	CSASSSRYNEQFF	TGCAGTGCTAGTAGCTCACGCTACAATGAGCAGTTCTTC
.	TRBD1	TRBV6-1	TRBJ1-1	CASSEIGTGEAFF	TGTGCCAGCAGTGAAATAGGGACAGGTGAAGCTTTCTTT
.	.	TRBV6-1	TRBJ2-6	CASSENGGTSGANVLTF	TGTGCCAGCAGTGAAAACGGGGGAACCTCTGGGGCCAACGTCCTGACTTTC
once	.	TRBV7-9	TRBJ2-5	CASSSVETQYF	TGTGCCAGCAGCTCTGTCGAGACCCAGTACTTC
once	TRBD1	TRBV27	TRBJ1-1	CASSPGDRTTEAFF	TGTGCCAGCAGCCCCGGGGACAGGACTACTGAAGCTTTCTTT
.	.	TRBV27	TRBJ2-5	CASTPNRETQYF	TGTGCCAGCACTCCGAACCGGGAGACCCAGTACTTC
.	.	TRBV5-1	TRBJ1-2	CASSKTDTNYGYTF	TGCGCCAGCAGCAAGACAGATACTAACTATGGCTACACCTTC
few	.	TRBV5-1	TRBJ1-5	CASSLESGNQPQHF	TGCGCCAGCAGCTTGGAATCTGGCAATCAGCCCCAGCATTTT
medium-sized	.	TRBV7-2	TRBJ2-1	CASGNGLNSYNEQFF	TGTGCCAGCGGTAACGGACTTAACTCCTACAATGAGCAGTTCTTC
.	TRBD1	TRBV5-1	TRBJ2-4	CASSPRTGLNIQYF	TGCGCCAGCAGTCCAAGGACAGGACTGAACATTCAGTACTTC
.	.	TRBV5-1	TRBJ2-7	CASSLGRGTHEQYF	TGCGCCAGCAGCTTGGGACGGGGGACCCACGAGCAGTACTTC
.	TRBD1	TRBV12-3/TRBV12-4	TRBJ2-7	CASSPGTGDEQYF	TGTGCCAGCAGTCCCGGGACAGGGGACGAGCAGTACTTC
.	.	TRBV10-1	TRBJ2-3	CASSVLRGDINTQYF	TGCGCCAGCAGTGTACTACGGGGGGACATCAATACGCAGTATTTT
.	TRBD2	TRBV19	TRBJ2-7	CASSISIAGGLHEQYF	TGTGCCAGTAGTATATCGATAGCGGGGGGGCTTCACGAGCAGTACTTC
.	TRBD1	TRBV3-1/TRBV3-2	TRBJ1-3	CASSRQGSGNTIYF	TGTGCCAGCAGTAGACAGGGGTCTGGAAACACCATATATTTT
once	TRBD1	TRBV11-2	TRBJ2-3	CASSPGQGAGDTQYF	TGTGCCAGCAGCCCCGGACAGGGGGCAGGGGATACGCAGTATTTT
.	TRBD2	TRBV5-1	TRBJ2-5	CASSLIPGLADQETQYF	TGCGCCAGCAGCTTGATACCCGGACTAGCGGACCAAGAGACCCAGTACTTC
.	.	TRBV6-5	TRBJ2-7	CASSRGQNEQYF	TGTGCCAGCAGCCGTGGACAGAACGAGCAGTACTTC
.	.	TRBV5-1	TRBJ1-6	CASSFGLNRGSYNSPLHF	TGCGCCAGCAGCTTTGGGCTAAATCGGGGTTCCTATAATTCACCCCTCCACTTT
.	.	TRBV9	TRBJ2-5	CASSVGPQAETQYF	TGTGCCAGCAGCGTAGGACCTCAAGCGGAGACCCAGTACTTC
few	TRBD1	TRBV11-2	TRBJ1-6	CASSPDDRDNSPLHF	TGTGCCAGCAGCCCCGACGACAGGGATAATTCACCCCTCCACTTT
.	TRBD2	TRBV7-2	TRBJ2-1	CASSLTSGRDEQFF	TGTGCCAGCAGCTTAACTAGCGGGAGGGATGAGCAGTTCTTC
.	TRBD2	TRBV4-2	TRBJ2-7	CASSQAPPTSGTTYEQYF	TGTGCCAGCAGCCAAGCCCCCCCGACTAGCGGGACAACCTACGAGCAGTACTTC
.	TRBD1	TRBV7-6	TRBJ1-5	CASSLGQGLSNQPQHF	TGTGCCAGCAGCTTAGGACAGGGCCTTAGCAATCAGCCCCAGCATTTT
.	.	TRBV6-4	TRBJ1-1	CASSDWEKRREGDTEAFF	TGTGCCAGCAGTGACTGGGAAAAAAGAAGGGAAGGGGACACTGAAGCTTTCTTT
once	TRBD1	TRBV28	TRBJ2-7	CASSRDSYEQYF	TGTGCCAGCAGTCGGGACAGTTACGAGCAGTACTTC
.	TRBD1	TRBV9	TRBJ1-1	CASTRTGVGTEAFF	TGTGCCAGCACCCGAACAGGGGTAGGCACTGAAGCTTTCTTT
.	.	TRBV3-1/TRBV3-2	TRBJ1-5	CASSQDGRSNQPQHF	TGTGCCAGCAGCCAAGACGGGAGAAGCAATCAGCCCCAGCATTTT
few	TRBD2	TRBV3-1/TRBV3-2	TRBJ2-7	CASSQDGRLAGF	TGTGCCAGCAGCCAAGATGGGAGACTAGCGGGATTC
.	TRBD1	TRBV29-1	TRBJ1-5	CSVGQGNQPQHF	TGCAGCGTAGGACAGGGGAATCAGCCCCAGCATTTT
.	TRBD1	TRBV2	TRBJ2-1	CASSRGQGAYNEQFF	TGTGCCAGCAGTAGGGGACAGGGGGCCTACAATGAGCAGTTCTTC
.	TRBD1	TRBV5-5	TRBJ2-2	CASSRTGLDTGELFF	TGTGCCAGCAGCAGGACAGGATTGGACACCGGGGAGCTGTTTTTT
once	TRBD1	TRBV5-4	TRBJ1-2	CASSLYQGGYGYTF	TGTGCCAGCAGCTTGTATCAGGGGGGCTATGGCTACACCTTC
few	.	TRBV18	TRBJ1-1	CASSPALGTEAFF	TGTGCCAGCTCACCAGCACTCGGCACTGAAGCTTTCTTT
.	TRBD1	TRBV9	TRBJ1-3	CASSPGQVGNTIYF	TGTGCCAGCAGCCCAGGACAGGTCGGAAACACCATATATTTT
.	TRBD1	TRBV5-1	TRBJ2-7	CASSPGTGVRSYEQYF	TGCGCCAGCAGCCCCGGGACAGGGGTAAGGTCCTACGAGCAGTACTTC
.	TRBD2	TRBV7-2	TRBJ2-7	CASSLGAGGEYEQYF	TGTGCCAGCAGCTTAGGAGCGGGAGGAGAGTACGAGCAGTACTTC